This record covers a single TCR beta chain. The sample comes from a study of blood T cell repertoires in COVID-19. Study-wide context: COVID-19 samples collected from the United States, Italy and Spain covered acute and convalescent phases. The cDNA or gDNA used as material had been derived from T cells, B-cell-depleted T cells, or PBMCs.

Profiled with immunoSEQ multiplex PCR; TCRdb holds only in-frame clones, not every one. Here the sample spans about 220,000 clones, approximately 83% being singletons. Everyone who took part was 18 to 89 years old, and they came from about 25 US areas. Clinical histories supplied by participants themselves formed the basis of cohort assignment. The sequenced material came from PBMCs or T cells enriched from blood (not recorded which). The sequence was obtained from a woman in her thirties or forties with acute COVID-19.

CDR3 in DNA: TGTGCCAGCAGTTACTCGAACAGGGGGCGATCCGAGCAGTACTTC. This sequence encodes CASSYSNRGRSEQYF. The V and J genes are TRBV6-5 and TRBJ2-7, with 9 bases aligning to TRBD1. The germline gives CDR1 MNHEY, CDR2 SVGAGI. With V trimmed by 0 bases and J by 6 bases, 6 bases remained unmatched. This CDR3 has 15 residues.